A single sample is the source of the 32 T cell receptor beta chains below, sequenced in a study of naive and memory T cell subsets. The beta constant-region primer was an equimolar mix of two oligonucleotides covering TRBC1 and TRBC2. Nested alpha and beta constant-region primers with the SP2 primer drove four PCR rounds on ligated cDNA. TCRdb analysed the UMI-ligation and nested PCR reads with MiXCR anew, one entry per CDR3 protein. The data show about 1,400 distinct CDR3 sequences, with almost 7.5% seen just once and around 84% held by the top ten. The specimen sequenced was CD8+ TEMRA cells from blood. Subset here: effector memory re-expressing CD45RA, CD45RA+ CD27-. These receptors were obtained from a human donor in good health.

This clonotype was observed at least ten times. The chain recombines TRBV6-4 with TRBJ2-2; 7 positions agree with TRBD2. The V gene end was trimmed by 4 bases and the J gene end by 4 bases; junction bases not matched to a gene: 0. Per the germline V gene, CDR1 is MRHNA and CDR2 is SNTAGT. The CDR3 is made up of 13 amino acids. The CDR3 sequence: CASSGTSTGELFF. The CDR3 nucleotides read TGTGCCAGCAGTGGGACTAGCACCGGGGAGCTGTTTTTT.

This clonotype was recorded a few times. The V and J genes are TRBV28 and TRBJ2-1, with D perhaps TRBD2 (6 bases). The CDR3 totals 16 residues. CDR1 is MDHEN and CDR2 is SYDVKM in the germline V gene. Trimming stripped 5 bases from V and 6 bases from J, with 20 bases between. CDR3 in DNA: TGTGCCAGCAGTCCCAAGGAGGGTCTTTTATTCAATGAGCAGTTCTTC. It encodes CASSPKEGLLFNEQFF.

V and J are TRBV6-5 and TRBJ1-4; 10 bases agree with TRBD1. The length of the CDR3 is 14 residues. The J segment lost 8 bases and the V segment lost 4 bases, leaving 4 bases of the junction unmatched. Germline lookup yields CDR1 MNHEY and CDR2 SVGAGI. CDR3: CASSSGTGDEKLFF. CDR3 DNA sequence: TGTGCCAGCAGTTCCGGGACAGGGGACGAAAAACTGTTTTTT.

This rearrangement joins TRBV7-9 to TRBJ2-1; D remains unclear. V was shortened by 5 bases and J by 16 bases, with 21 bases between the two germline ends. This CDR3 region has 13 residues. The germline CDR1 and CDR2 sequences are SEHNR and FQNEAQ (reference sequence). The CDR3 DNA follows: TGTGCCAGCAGCGCAAACCCGAATGTGGACGCCTTCTTC. Translated: CASSANPNVDAFF.

This clonotype occurred a few times. This chain links TRBV27 with TRBJ2-7; TRBD2 matches 11 bases. Germline loops: CDR1 MNHEY, CDR2 SMNVEV (reference sequence). The junction had 4 bases not matched to a gene; V was cut back by 5 bases and J by 1 base. The CDR3 length is 15 residues. CDR3 region: CASSITSGSSYEQYF. In DNA form, the CDR3 reads TGTGCCAGCAGTATTACTAGCGGGAGTTCCTACGAGCAGTACTTC.

This clonotype occurred a few times. The rearrangement joins TRBV19 to TRBJ1-5; D unclear. This CDR3 contains 14 residues. Trimming took 4 bases from V and 3 from J, leaving 10 bases between them. Germline loops: CDR1 LNHDA, CDR2 SQIVND (reference sequence). This CDR3 reads CASSSSAANQPQHF. CDR3 nucleotides: TGTGCCAGTAGTAGTTCTGCGGCCAATCAGCCCCAGCATTTT.

The table lists this clonotype with many counts. The chain carries TRBV18 and TRBJ2-7; 9 bases agree with TRBD1. The V and J ends lost 6 bases and 3 bases, in that order; junction bases with no gene match: 18. The CDR3 covers 18 residues. Germline assignment: CDR1 KGHSH and CDR2 LQKENI. The CDR3 here is CASSPTIETGGPIYEQYF. DNA for the CDR3: TGTGCCAGCTCGCCGACTATAGAGACAGGGGGGCCAATCTACGAGCAGTACTTC.

In this sample, this clonotype is medium-sized (0.01 to 0.1%). The genes are TRBV10-3 and TRBJ2-1, with D perhaps matching TRBD2 (6 bases). V dropped 1 base and J dropped 0 bases, with 7 bases sitting between them. The CDR3 length is 15 residues. The germline CDR1 and CDR2 sequences are ENHRY and SYGVKD. This CDR3 reads CAISEYGSSYNEQFF. CDR3 coding DNA: TGTGCCATCAGTGAGTACGGGAGCTCCTACAATGAGCAGTTCTTC.

This clonotype was seen many times. V is TRBV7-9 and J is TRBJ1-5; tentatively, D is TRBD1 (6 bases). CDR1 SEHNR and CDR2 FQNEAQ come from the germline V gene (reference sequence). Trimming pared 5 bases from V and 3 bases from J, leaving 17 bases between. The CDR3 is 16 residues long. The CDR3 reads CASSLQGSGNNQPQHF. CDR3 bases: TGTGCCAGCAGCCTACAGGGAAGTGGGAACAATCAGCCCCAGCATTTT. Looking up the rest from reference TRBV7-9 and TRBJ1-5 gives the full variable domain: DTGVSQNPRHKITKRGQNVTFRCDPISEHNRLYWYRQTLGQGPEFLTYFQNEAQLEKSRLLSDRFSAERPKGSFSTLEIQRTEQGDSAMYLCASSLQGSGNNQPQHFGDGTRLSIL.

The table lists this clonotype with many counts. The chain has TRBV7-9 and TRBJ1-1, with 9 positions matching TRBD1. The ends lost 5 bases at V and 5 bases at J; junction bases unmatched: 6. Germline CDR1 SEHNR, CDR2 FQNEAQ (reference sequence). The CDR3 spans 14 residues. CDR3 DNA sequence: TGTGCCAGCAGCCCCGGGACAGGGTGGACTGAAGCTTTCTTT. Amino acid sequence: CASSPGTGWTEAFF.

This chain connects TRBV15 to TRBJ1-4; 9 nucleotides align to TRBD1. The length of the CDR3 is 17 residues. Trimming cost V 4 bases and J 3 bases; bases outside gene matches: 9. Germline values: CDR1 LNHNV, CDR2 YYDKDF (reference sequence). The CDR3 loop is CATSTGTGLAANEKLFF. Here the CDR3 DNA reads TGTGCCACCAGCACTGGGACAGGGCTCGCGGCTAATGAAAAACTGTTTTTT.

V gene TRBV20-1 combines with J gene TRBJ2-3, with 7 bases that match TRBD1. V shed 6 bases and J 2 bases; nucleotides not matched to a gene: 8. CDR3 size: 14 residues. CDR1 and CDR2 from the germline V gene are DFQATT and SNEGSKA (reference sequence). This chain's CDR3 is CSAISTGNTDTQYF. The CDR3, as DNA: TGCAGTGCCATATCGACAGGGAACACAGATACGCAGTATTTT.

Comment on this clonotype: One junction end does not reproduce the germline sequence, and a read error may be involved. The chain joins TRBV6-4 to TRBJ1-6; D might be TRBD1 (5 bases). The germline V gene encodes CDR1 MRHNA and CDR2 SNTAGT. This CDR3 contains 14 residues. The CDR3 bases are TGTGTCAGCAGCCCAGACAGCGAGAATTCACCCCTCTACTTT. This sequence encodes CVSSPDSENSPLYF.

This clonotype was picked up many times. The chain combines TRBV20-1 with TRBJ2-7; D is unclear. CDR3 size: 14 residues. Between the trimmed V and J ends, which lost 2 bases and 3 bases, there was a span of 14 bases. Germline V CDR1 and CDR2: DFQATT, SNEGSKA (reference sequence). DNA for the CDR3: TGCAGTGCTAGATCGGGCAGTACCCACTACGAGCAGTACTTC. Translated: CSARSGSTHYEQYF.

This clonotype was seen many times. This chain links TRBV28 with TRBJ2-3; the D gene is possibly TRBD1 (6 bases). Germline values: CDR1 MDHEN, CDR2 SYDVKM. V dropped 7 bases and J dropped 5 bases, with 16 bases sitting between them. This CDR3 has 14 residues. CDR3 bases: TGTGCCAGCACCTCAGGGTTGGGACAAGATACGCAGTATTTT. Translating it yields CASTSGLGQDTQYF.

This clonotype was observed a few times. The gene calls are TRBV6-4 and TRBJ2-3; D is uncertain. The CDR3 covers 14 residues. V was pared by 2 bases and J by 2 bases, with 8 bases between. Germline CDR1 and CDR2: MRHNA and SNTAGT. Here the CDR3 reads CASSDRAHTDTQYF. The CDR3 bases are TGTGCCAGCAGTGACAGGGCACACACAGATACGCAGTATTTT.

This clonotype was seen more than once but under ten times. The CDR3 DNA follows: TGTGCCAGCAGTTTGGTCACAGATGAAGCTTTCTTT. Amino acid sequence: CASSLVTDEAFF. The chain has TRBV12-3 or TRBV12-4 and TRBJ1-1; D is unclear. Trimming stripped 3 bases from V and 7 bases from J, with 9 bases between. This CDR3 is built from 12 residues.

This clonotype rates as medium-sized. The chain carries TRBV7-9 and TRBJ2-3; D call uncertain. The germline V gene has CDR1 SEHNR and CDR2 FQNEAQ (reference sequence). The V gene lost 1 base and the J gene lost 10 bases, with 9 bases spanning the gap. CDR3 length: 12 residues. The CDR3 reads CASSLGSSAQYF. DNA of the CDR3: TGTGCCAGCAGCTTAGGATCCTCGGCGCAGTATTTT.

The rearrangement joins TRBV7-6 to TRBJ2-5; a possible D gene is TRBD1 (6 bases). The CDR3 is made up of 15 amino acids. Germline values: CDR1 SGHVS, CDR2 FNYEAQ. V was cut by 3 bases and J by 5 bases, with 16 bases left in between. The CDR3 bases are TGTGCCAGCAGCTTGTTCGACAGGCCAGGGGAGACCCAGTACTTC. Protein product: CASSLFDRPGETQYF.

In the case of this clonotype: A much larger clone differs from this one at a single base, so this may be a read error. The V gene is TRBV20-1, the J gene TRBJ1-1, with D uncertain. There are 13 residues in the CDR3. The V and J ends lost 5 bases and 5 bases respectively, with 15 bases between them. Per germline, CDR1 DFQATT and CDR2 SNEGSKA (reference sequence). CDR3 sequence reads: CSAGSPWGTEAFF. CDR3 coding DNA: TGCAGTGCTGGATCTCCTTGGGGAACTGAAGCTTTCTTT.

The gene calls are TRBV12-3 or TRBV12-4 and TRBJ2-1; no clear D gene. The V end lost 6 bases, the J end lost 1 base, and 13 bases lay between the germline ends. The CDR3 consists of 15 residues. The CDR3 DNA is TGTGCCAGCAGCCCTAGTAATGGGTCCTACAATGAGCAGTTCTTC. As protein: CASSPSNGSYNEQFF.

In this sample, this clonotype turned up a few times. V and J are TRBV7-6 and TRBJ2-7; TRBD1 agrees at 10 bases. Trimming took 2 bases from V and 4 from J; bases not matched to a gene: 2. The CDR3 sequence is 14 residues long. Germline V gene data show CDR1 as SGHVS and CDR2 as FNYEAQ. Here the CDR3 reads CASSLWDRGYEQYF. CDR3 sequence (DNA): TGTGCCAGCAGCTTATGGGACAGGGGTTACGAGCAGTACTTC.

This clonotype was found many times. This chain connects TRBV15 to TRBJ1-1, with D perhaps TRBD1 (6 bases). Deletions cut 0 bases from V and 3 bases from J, with 14 bases between. CDR3 length: 16 amino acids. Germline lookup yields CDR1 LNHNV and CDR2 YYDKDF (reference sequence). CDR3 in DNA: TGTGCCACCAGCAGAGATCTCAGGGGTGGTCACACTGAAGCTTTCTTT. It codes for CATSRDLRGGHTEAFF.

This clonotype was recorded at least ten times. The chain joins TRBV4-1 to TRBJ1-3; unclear D gene. The germline V gene encodes CDR1 MGHRA and CDR2 YSYEKL. V lost 0 bases and J 4 bases, leaving 10 bases between the germline ends. The CDR3 is 15 amino acids. CDR3 region: CASSQDGDPGNTIYF. The CDR3 DNA is TGCGCCAGCAGCCAAGACGGGGATCCAGGAAACACCATATATTTT.

This clonotype rates as medium-sized. V is TRBV28 and J is TRBJ2-7; 8 bases map to TRBD2. Germline V CDR1 and CDR2: MDHEN, SYDVKM. The CDR3 is 16 amino acids. V shed 1 base and J 6 bases; nucleotides not matched to a gene: 11. The DNA of the CDR3 is TGTGCCAGCAGTTTATCCCCAGGGAGGCTAGCGGGCGAGCAGTACTTC. Protein product: CASSLSPGRLAGEQYF.

Sample share makes this clonotype medium-sized. The chain recombines TRBV20-1 with TRBJ2-7; 8 bases line up with TRBD2. The ends lost 3 bases at V and 4 bases at J; junction bases unmatched: 2. The CDR3 has 12 residues. Germline loops: CDR1 DFQATT, CDR2 SNEGSKA (reference sequence). CDR3 DNA: TGCAGTGCTAGGCGGGAGGAGTACGAGCAGTACTTC. It translates to CSARREEYEQYF.

This clonotype came up many times. The rearrangement uses TRBV12-5 and TRBJ2-1; tentatively, D is TRBD1 or TRBD2 (5 bases each). Germline V gives CDR1 LGHNT, CDR2 FRNRAP. The CDR3 sequence is 20 residues long. V was cut by 1 base and J by 0 bases, with 22 bases left in between. CDR3 nucleotides: TGTGCTAGTGGTTTGGCATCATCCGGGACGATCGGAAGCTCCTACAATGAGCAGTTCTTC. Residues: CASGLASSGTIGSSYNEQFF.

This clonotype is labeled medium-sized (0.01 to 0.1%). This chain uses TRBV6-4 with TRBJ2-1; 12 bases map to TRBD1. The V segment lost 0 bases and the J segment 9 bases; nucleotides outside the gene matches: 3. Looked up from germline, CDR1 is MRHNA and CDR2 is SNTAGT. CDR3 length: 15 residues. This CDR3 is CASSDSGTGGAEQFF. The DNA of the CDR3 is TGTGCCAGCAGTGACTCGGGGACAGGGGGCGCTGAGCAGTTCTTC.

This clonotype was seen a handful of times. This CDR3 is CSASSRLVVYEQYF. The CDR3 DNA reads as TGCAGTGCTAGCTCCCGGCTCGTAGTCTACGAGCAGTACTTC. The V gene is TRBV20-1, the J gene TRBJ2-7; D gene ambiguous. The CDR3 length is 14 residues. V was pared by 3 bases and J by 3 bases, with 15 bases between. The germline V gene encodes CDR1 DFQATT and CDR2 SNEGSKA (reference sequence).

The V call is TRBV25-1, the J call TRBJ2-1; D unresolved. V lost 10 bases and J 5 bases, leaving 15 bases between the germline ends. Germline assignment: CDR1 MGHDK and CDR2 SYGVNS. The CDR3 is 13 amino acids. For the CDR3, the DNA is TGTGCCACCTCGCCCCGGAGCGACAATGAGCAGTTCTTC. Translated, it gives CATSPRSDNEQFF.

This clonotype is medium-sized in the sample. The rearrangement uses TRBV6-4 and TRBJ2-7; 14 nucleotides match TRBD2. The CDR3 loop spans 15 amino acids. The trim removed 4 bases at V and 4 bases at J, leaving 3 bases unmatched. Looked up from germline, CDR1 is MRHNA and CDR2 is SNTAGT. The CDR3 sequence is CASSAGTSGSYEQYF. The CDR3 DNA follows: TGTGCCAGCAGTGCCGGGACTAGCGGGAGTTACGAGCAGTACTTC.

V usage is TRBV6-2 or TRBV6-3 and J usage is TRBJ1-5; D unresolved. Germline V lookup: CDR1 MNHEY, CDR2 SVGEGT. V lost 4 bases to trimming and J lost 3 bases, with 13 bases between them. The CDR3 is 15 residues long. CDR3 in amino acids: CASSSREPLNQPQHF. The CDR3 nucleotides are TGTGCCAGCAGTTCGCGGGAACCACTCAATCAGCCCCAGCATTTT.